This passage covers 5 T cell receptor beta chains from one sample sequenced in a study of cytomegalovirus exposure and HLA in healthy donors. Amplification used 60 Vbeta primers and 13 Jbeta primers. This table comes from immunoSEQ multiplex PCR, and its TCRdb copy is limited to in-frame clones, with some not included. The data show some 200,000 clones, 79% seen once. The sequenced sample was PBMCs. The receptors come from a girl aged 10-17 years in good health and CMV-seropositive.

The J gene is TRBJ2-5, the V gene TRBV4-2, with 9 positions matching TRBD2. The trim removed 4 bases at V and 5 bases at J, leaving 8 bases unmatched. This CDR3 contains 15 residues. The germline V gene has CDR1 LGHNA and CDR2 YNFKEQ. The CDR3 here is CASSPKGGGAETQYF. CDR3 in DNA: TGTGCCAGCAGCCCTAAGGGCGGGGGGGCTGAGACCCAGTACTTC.

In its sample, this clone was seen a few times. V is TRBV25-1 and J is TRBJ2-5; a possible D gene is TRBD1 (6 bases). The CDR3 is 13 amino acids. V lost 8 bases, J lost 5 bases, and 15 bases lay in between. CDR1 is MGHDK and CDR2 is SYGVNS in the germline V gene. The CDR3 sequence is CASGRQAPETQYF. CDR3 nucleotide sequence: TGTGCCAGCGGAAGACAGGCCCCCGAGACCCAGTACTTC.

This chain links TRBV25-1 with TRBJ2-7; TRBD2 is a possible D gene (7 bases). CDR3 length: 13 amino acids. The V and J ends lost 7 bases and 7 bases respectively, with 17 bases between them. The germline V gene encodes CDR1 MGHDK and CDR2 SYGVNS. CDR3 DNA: TGTGCCAGCACCGGACAGCTGGGAGGGGAGCAGTACTTC. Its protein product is CASTGQLGGEQYF.

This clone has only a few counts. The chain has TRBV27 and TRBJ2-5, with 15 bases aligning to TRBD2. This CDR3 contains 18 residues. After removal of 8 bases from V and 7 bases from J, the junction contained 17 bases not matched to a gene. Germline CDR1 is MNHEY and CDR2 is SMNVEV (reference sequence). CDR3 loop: CASPSSGTSGGPSGTQYF. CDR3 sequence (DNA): TGTGCCAGCCCTTCCTCGGGGACTAGCGGGGGGCCATCTGGGACCCAGTACTTC.

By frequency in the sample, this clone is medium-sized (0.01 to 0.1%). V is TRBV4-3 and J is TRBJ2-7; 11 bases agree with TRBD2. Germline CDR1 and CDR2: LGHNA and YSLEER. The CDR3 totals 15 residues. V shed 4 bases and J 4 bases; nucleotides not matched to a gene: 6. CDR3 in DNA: TGCGCCAGCAGCCCCGTGACTAGCGGGACGTACGAGCAGTACTTC. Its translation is CASSPVTSGTYEQYF.